What follows describes a single TCR beta chain. The specificity of this receptor is unknown. This may stem from a read error, because a much larger clone lies one nucleotide away. Preparation of the library involved PCR. The sequencing machine was an Illumina HiSeq 2500. TCR libraries were prepared with molecular barcoding, using unique molecular identifiers to normalize TCRbeta repertoire quantification. TCRdb reprocessing: public reads trimmed at Q25 with fastp, clones called with MiXCR, in-frame beta chains kept. CDR3 protein duplicates are merged, each entry listing the most common genes and DNA. Within this sample are hundreds of thousands of distinct CDR3 sequences, with 16% of them counted one time only. The top ten clonotypes cover 1.1% of the sample. This sample is drawn from a study of T-cell reconstitution after alpha-beta-depleted transplantation in children (dated by TCRdb to the mid-2010s). For context, the study as a whole: Using TCR repertoire profiling, the study quantitatively followed how T-cell immune reconstitution unfolded in children after TCRalphabeta/CD19-depleted allogeneic hematopoietic cell transplantation.

Counted from cysteine to phenylalanine, this CDR3 has 15 amino acids. Kept here is only the CDR3 DNA, which spans 45 bases and is read in frame from base 1. The germline V gene specifies SGHTA as CDR1 and FQGNSA as CDR2. Trimmed from V: 1 base; trimmed from J: 4 bases; junction bases lacking a gene match: 4. This receptor was identified in a human donor who donated a stem cell graft to a child with acute myeloid leukemia. This receptor chain uses TRBV7-2 and TRBJ2-3, with 8 central nucleotides matching TRBD2. The starting material was PBMCs from the stem cell graft donor, obtained from the stem cell graft. The sequenced DNA: TGTGCCAGCAGCTTAGAGGGACTAGAGCCAGATACGCAGTATTTT. This yields the protein CASSLEGLEPDTQYF. With the portions outside the CDR3 filled from the reference TRBV7-2 and TRBJ2-3 genes, the complete variable region becomes GAGVSQSPSNKVTEKGKDVELRCDPISGHTALYWYRQSLGQGLEFLIYFQGNSAPDKSGLPSDRFSAERTGGSVSTLTIQRTQQEDSAVYLCASSLEGLEPDTQYFGPGTRLTVL.